This TCR beta chain was captured in a study of T-cell memory formation after mild COVID-19 (dated by TCRdb to the early 2020s). In terms of the full investigation: Most TCR sequence clusters were specific to one of the two donors. T-cell clones expanding and contracting after mild COVID-19 in a couple of donors were tracked by longitudinal TCRalpha and TCRbeta repertoire sequencing. Two young, previously healthy adult volunteers made up the cohort, one male and one female. Results the study describes overall, beyond this receptor: Balanced CD4/CD8 phenotypes were observed for clones contracting from day 15 to 85, whereas a bias towards CD4+ was observed for a second wave of clones expanding from day 15 to 37. SARS-CoV-2 specificity was not confirmed for the second-wave clones peaking on day 37. The study included only a couple of mild cases, and larger cohorts that include severe cases with pre-infection samples were judged to be necessary. Some responding clones were detected in pre-infection memory, suggesting pre-existing cross-reactive memory T cells joined the SARS-CoV-2 response. Contracting CD4+ clones appeared mostly in the CM and EM memory subsets, whereas CD8+ clones were enriched in EMRA.

The sequencer listed for this sample is Illumina NovaSeq 6000. cDNA libraries for TCRalpha and TCRbeta were prepared by 5'RACE using constant-segment primers, with sample barcodes and unique molecular identifiers added. RNA was extracted from every sample with Trizol reagent. Library amplification was performed in two PCR steps, and a second sample barcode and Illumina TruSeq adapters were introduced in the second step. The libraries were sequenced on an Illumina NovaSeq using 2 x 150 bp paired-end reads. In the original analysis: Reads were demultiplexed and collapsed into UMI-guided consensus sequences with migec v1.2.7. Using mixcr v2.1.11, UMI consensuses were aligned to TRA and TRB V and J templates and then assembled into clonotypes. A clonotype was counted as expanded or contracted only if both edgeR and NoisET called the change significant, with noise models trained on biological replicates. For edgeR calls, a false discovery rate-adjusted p below 0.01 and a log2 fold-change threshold of 1 were applied. PCA with hierarchical clustering of max-normalized trajectories of the 1000 most abundant clonotypes was used as exploratory dynamics analysis. Each responding clone was given a CD4 or CD8 phenotype based on the CD4+ and CD8+ repertoires, which had been sequenced separately. In-frame beta chains were kept once TCRdb had trimmed the public reads at Q25 with fastp and called clones with MiXCR. Rows are unified per CDR3 protein, each entry keeping the most common DNA and genes. The V and J calls, along with clone size, are taken from TCRdb and not from the paper's own processing. A total of about 360,000 distinct CDR3 sequences appear in this sample, roughly an eighth of them only once. In total, the top ten clones hold about 22% of the sample.

Trimming accounts for 3 bases at V and 9 bases at J, while the number of junction bases matched to no gene is 9. In the germline V gene, CDR1 corresponds to SGDLS and CDR2 to YYNGEE. The CDR3 goes from the cysteine to the phenylalanine over 14 residues. The entry retains the CDR3 DNA only, 42 bases that are in frame from base 1. Ficoll-Paque density gradient centrifugation was used to isolate PBMCs. On this clonotype: The target of this receptor is not known. Base quality data are lacking; no much larger clone is found one base away.

The sequenced sample was PBMCs or a T cell subset sorted from them (not recorded which). The sequence was obtained from a man between 18 and 29 years old who had mild COVID-19 (a few samples of this study predate the infection). The sample titles of this study are shuffled in the database, so cell type and time point are left out; the donor was told from shared clones. The chain employs TRBV9 and TRBJ2-1; 7 junctional bases match TRBD2. The nucleotide sequence is given as TGTGCCAGCAGCGCGGGGGGACTGGGTTCTGAGCAGTTCTTC. Translated, this gives CASSAGGLGSEQFF.